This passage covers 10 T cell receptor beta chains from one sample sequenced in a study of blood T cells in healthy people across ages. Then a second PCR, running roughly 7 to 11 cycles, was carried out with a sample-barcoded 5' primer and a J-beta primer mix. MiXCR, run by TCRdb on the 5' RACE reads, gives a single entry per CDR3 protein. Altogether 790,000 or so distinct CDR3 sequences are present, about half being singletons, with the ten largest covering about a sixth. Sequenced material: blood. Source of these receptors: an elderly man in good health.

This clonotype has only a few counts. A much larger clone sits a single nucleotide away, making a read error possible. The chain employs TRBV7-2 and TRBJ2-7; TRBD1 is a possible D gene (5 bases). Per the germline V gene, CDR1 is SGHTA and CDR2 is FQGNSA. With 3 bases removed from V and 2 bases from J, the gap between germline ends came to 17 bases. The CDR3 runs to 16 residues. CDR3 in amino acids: CASSFEVFRAPYEQYF. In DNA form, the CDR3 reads TGTGCCAGCAGCTTCGAGGTTTTCAGGGCCCCCTACGAGCAGTACTTC.

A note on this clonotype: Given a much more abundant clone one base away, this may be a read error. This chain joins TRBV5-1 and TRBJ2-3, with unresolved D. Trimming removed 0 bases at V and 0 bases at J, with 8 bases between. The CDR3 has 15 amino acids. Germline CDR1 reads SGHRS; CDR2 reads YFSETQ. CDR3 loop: CASSLDLTSTDTQYF. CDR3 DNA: TGCGCCAGCAGCTTGGACCTCACTAGCACAGATACGCAGTATTTT.

This chain's CDR3 is CASSLDGLGQNTEAFF. The CDR3 DNA follows: TGCGCCAGCAGCTTGGACGGGTTGGGGCAGAACACTGAAGCTTTCTTT. V and J are TRBV5-1 and TRBJ1-1; TRBD1 might be the D (5 bases). The CDR3 is 16 residues long. V was cut by 0 bases and J by 1 base, with 13 bases left in between. Germline V CDR1 and CDR2: SGHRS, YFSETQ.

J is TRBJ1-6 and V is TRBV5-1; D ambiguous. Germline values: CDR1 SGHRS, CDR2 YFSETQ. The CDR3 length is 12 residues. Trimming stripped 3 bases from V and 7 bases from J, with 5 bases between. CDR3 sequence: CASSYGNSPLHF. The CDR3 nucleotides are TGCGCCAGCAGCTACGGGAATTCACCCCTCCACTTT.

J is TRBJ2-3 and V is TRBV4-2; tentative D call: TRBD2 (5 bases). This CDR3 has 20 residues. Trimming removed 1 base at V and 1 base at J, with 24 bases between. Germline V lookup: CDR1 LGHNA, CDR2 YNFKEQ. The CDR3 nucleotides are TGTGCCAGCAGCCAAGGGATGATAAAGGACTTTCCTGTGGGCACAGATACGCAGTATTTT. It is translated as CASSQGMIKDFPVGTDTQYF.

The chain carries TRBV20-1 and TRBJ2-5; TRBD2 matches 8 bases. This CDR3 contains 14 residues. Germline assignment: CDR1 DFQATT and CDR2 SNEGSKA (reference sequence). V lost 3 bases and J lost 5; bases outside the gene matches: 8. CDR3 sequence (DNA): TGCAGTGCTAGGACAGCGGGAGTTGGTGAGACCCAGTACTTC. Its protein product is CSARTAGVGETQYF.

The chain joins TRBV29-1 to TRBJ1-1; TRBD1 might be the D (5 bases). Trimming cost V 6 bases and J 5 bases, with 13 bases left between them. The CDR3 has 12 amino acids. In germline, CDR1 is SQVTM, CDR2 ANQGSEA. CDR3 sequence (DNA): TGCAGCGTCGCAGGGAGAGGGACTGAAGCTTTCTTT. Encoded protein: CSVAGRGTEAFF.

CDR3 residues: CASSRATSGTSNEQFF. In DNA form, the CDR3 reads TGTGCCAGCAGCCGAGCGACTAGCGGGACCTCAAATGAGCAGTTCTTC. The V and J genes are TRBV9 and TRBJ2-1; TRBD2 aligns across 11 bases. Trimming took 4 bases from V and 7 from J; bases not matched to a gene: 10. Germline CDR1 SGDLS, CDR2 YYNGEE. This CDR3 comprises 16 residues.

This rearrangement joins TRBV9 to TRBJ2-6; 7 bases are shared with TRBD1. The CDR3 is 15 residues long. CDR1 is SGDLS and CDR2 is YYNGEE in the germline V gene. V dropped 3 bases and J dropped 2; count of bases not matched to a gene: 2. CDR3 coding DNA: TGTGCCAGCAGCGGAGGGACAGCTGGGGCCAACGTCCTGACTTTC. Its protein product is CASSGGTAGANVLTF.

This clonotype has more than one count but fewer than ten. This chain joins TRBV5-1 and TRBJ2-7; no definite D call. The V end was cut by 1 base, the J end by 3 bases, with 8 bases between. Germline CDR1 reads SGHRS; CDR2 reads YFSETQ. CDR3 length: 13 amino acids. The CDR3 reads CASSLISDYEQYF. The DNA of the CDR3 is TGCGCCAGCAGCTTGATATCCGACTACGAGCAGTACTTC.